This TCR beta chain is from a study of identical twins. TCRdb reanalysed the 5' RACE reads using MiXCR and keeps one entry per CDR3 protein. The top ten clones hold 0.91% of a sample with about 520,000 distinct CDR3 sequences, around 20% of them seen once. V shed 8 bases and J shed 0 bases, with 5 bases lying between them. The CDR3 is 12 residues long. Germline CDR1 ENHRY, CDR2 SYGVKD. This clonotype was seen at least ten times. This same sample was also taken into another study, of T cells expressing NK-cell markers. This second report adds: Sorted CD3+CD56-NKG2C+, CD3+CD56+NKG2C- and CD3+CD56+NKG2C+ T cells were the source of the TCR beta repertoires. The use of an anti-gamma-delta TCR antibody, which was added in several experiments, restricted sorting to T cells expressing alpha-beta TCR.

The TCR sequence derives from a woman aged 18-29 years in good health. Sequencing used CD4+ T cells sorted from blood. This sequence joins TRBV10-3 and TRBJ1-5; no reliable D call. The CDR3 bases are TGTGCCATCTCAGATAGCAATCAGCCCCAGCATTTT. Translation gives CAISDSNQPQHF.